The 10 T cell receptor beta chains presented below share a single source sample, sequenced in a study of T-cell reconstitution after alpha-beta-depleted transplantation in children. Unique molecular identifiers were built into the TCRbeta library. MiXCR was run by TCRdb on the PCR reads, yielding one entry per CDR3 protein. This sample has 450,000 to 600,000 distinct CDR3 sequences; about 16% occur once, and the top ten carry 3% to 3.5%. This material consisted of PBMCs from the stem cell graft donor, taken from the stem cell graft. These receptors were obtained from a human donor who donated a stem cell graft to a child with acute lymphoblastic leukemia.

The V call is TRBV25-1, the J call TRBJ1-2; TRBD1 is a possible D gene (5 bases). The germline gives CDR1 MGHDK, CDR2 SYGVNS. The CDR3 has 16 amino acids. Trimming left V 6 bases short and J 3 bases short, with 20 bases between. CDR3 protein: CASSPGTLILDYGYTF. The DNA for the CDR3 is TGTGCCAGCAGCCCCGGGACCCTAATTTTGGACTATGGCTACACCTTC.

The V and J genes are TRBV5-1 and TRBJ2-5; D perhaps matches TRBD2 (6 bases). The germline gives CDR1 SGHRS, CDR2 YFSETQ. The CDR3 has 13 amino acids. V gave up 5 bases and J gave up 4 bases, with 12 bases separating them. The CDR3 DNA follows: TGCGCCAGCAGTGAGCGGGCGTTAGAGACCCAGTACTTC. This translates into CASSERALETQYF.

A few counts support this clonotype. This chain links TRBV5-7 with TRBJ2-1; 8 nucleotides match TRBD1. TRBV5-7 is identified as an open reading frame with a role that is uncertain. The CDR3 runs to 17 residues. The V segment lost 0 bases and the J segment 8 bases; nucleotides outside the gene matches: 13. CDR3 DNA sequence: TGTGCCAGCAGCTTGGGACGGGACAGGCGCCCGGGCCATGAGCAGTTCTTC. Its translation is CASSLGRDRRPGHEQFF.

This clonotype was observed a few times. CDR3 amino acids: CASSRSIEQFF. DNA of the CDR3: TGCGCCAGCAGTAGGAGTATTGAGCAGTTCTTC. The J gene is TRBJ2-1, the V gene TRBV4-1; no clear D gene. This CDR3 has 11 amino acids. Germline V CDR1 and CDR2: MGHRA, YSYEKL. The germline V and J ends were trimmed by 6 bases and 9 bases, with 9 bases remaining between them.

This rearrangement joins TRBV4-2 to TRBJ2-1; either TRBD1 or TRBD2 may supply D (5 bases each). This CDR3 comprises 17 residues. Looked up from germline, CDR1 is LGHNA and CDR2 is YNFKEQ. V gave up 0 bases and J gave up 6 bases, with 18 bases separating them. CDR3 protein: CASSQEVGEWGPNEQFF. Written as DNA, the CDR3 is TGTGCCAGCAGCCAAGAAGTCGGGGAGTGGGGACCCAATGAGCAGTTCTTC.

V gene TRBV12-3 or TRBV12-4 combines with J gene TRBJ1-3, with 8 bases that match TRBD1. V lost 5 bases and J lost 9; bases outside the gene matches: 15. This CDR3 region has 16 residues. CDR3 coding DNA: TGTGCCAGCAGTGTCCATGGGACAGGTCCTGGGGGCACCATATATTTT. Its protein is CASSVHGTGPGGTIYF.

J is TRBJ2-1 and V is TRBV20-1; tentatively, D is TRBD2 (6 bases). CDR3 length: 14 amino acids. CDR1 is DFQATT and CDR2 is SNEGSKA in the germline V gene (reference sequence). V was shortened by 8 bases and J by 5 bases, with 19 bases between the two germline ends. CDR3 sequence reads: CSTIAGLTNNEQFF. CDR3 DNA sequence: TGCAGTACTATCGCGGGACTCACCAACAATGAGCAGTTCTTC.

In this sample, this clonotype turned up many times. The chain joins TRBV5-1 to TRBJ1-2, with TRBD1 matching 8 bases. Germline-derived CDR1 and CDR2 are SGHRS and YFSETQ. This CDR3 is built from 13 residues. V was clipped by 0 bases and J by 6 bases; unmatched bases: 1. CDR3 nucleotide sequence: TGCGCCAGCAGCTTGGCAGGGGGCGATGGCTACACCTTC. Its protein product is CASSLAGGDGYTF.

This chain links TRBV20-1 with TRBJ2-7; 11 bases align to TRBD2. CDR3 length: 14 amino acids. The trim removed 1 base at V and 6 bases at J, leaving 5 bases unmatched. From germline, CDR1 is DFQATT and CDR2 SNEGSKA (reference sequence). The CDR3 sequence: CSARATSGIREQYF. Here the CDR3 DNA reads TGCAGTGCTAGAGCGACTAGCGGGATCCGCGAGCAGTACTTC.

A few counts support this clonotype. This chain uses TRBV11-2 with TRBJ2-1, with TRBD2 identical over 12 bases. This CDR3 is 16 amino acids long. The germline V gene encodes CDR1 SGHAT and CDR2 FQNNGV. V was clipped by 5 bases and J by 7 bases; unmatched bases: 9. The CDR3 region has the DNA TGTGCCAGCAGCCCGTGGACTAGCGGGATCTCGAATGAGCAGTTCTTC. Translating it yields CASSPWTSGISNEQFF.